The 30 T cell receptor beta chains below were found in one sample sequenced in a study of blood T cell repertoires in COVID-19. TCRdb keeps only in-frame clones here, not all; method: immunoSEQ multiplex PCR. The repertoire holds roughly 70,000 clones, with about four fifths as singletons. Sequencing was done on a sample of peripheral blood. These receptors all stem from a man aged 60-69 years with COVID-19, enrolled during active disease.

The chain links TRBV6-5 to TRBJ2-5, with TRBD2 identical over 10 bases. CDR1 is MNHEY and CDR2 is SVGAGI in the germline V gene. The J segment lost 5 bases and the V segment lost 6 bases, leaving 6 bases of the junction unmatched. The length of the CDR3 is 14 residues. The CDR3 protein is CASSTSGIGETQYF. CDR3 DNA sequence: TGTGCCAGCAGCACTAGCGGGATTGGGGAGACCCAGTACTTC.

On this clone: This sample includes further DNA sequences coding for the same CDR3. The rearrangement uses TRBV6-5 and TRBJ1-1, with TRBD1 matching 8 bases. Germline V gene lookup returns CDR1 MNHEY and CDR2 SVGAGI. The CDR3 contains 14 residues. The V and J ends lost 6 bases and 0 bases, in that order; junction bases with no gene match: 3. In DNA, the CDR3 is TGTGCCAGCAGGAGACAGGGGATGAACACTGAAGCTTTCTTT. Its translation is CASRRQGMNTEAFF.

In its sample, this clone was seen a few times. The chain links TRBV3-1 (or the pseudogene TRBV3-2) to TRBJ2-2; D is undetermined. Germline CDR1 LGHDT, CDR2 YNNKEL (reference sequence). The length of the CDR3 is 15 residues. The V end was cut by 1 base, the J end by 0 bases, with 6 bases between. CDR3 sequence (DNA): TGTGCCAGCAGCCAAGGTCCGGCGAACACCGGGGAGCTGTTTTTT. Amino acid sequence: CASSQGPANTGELFF.

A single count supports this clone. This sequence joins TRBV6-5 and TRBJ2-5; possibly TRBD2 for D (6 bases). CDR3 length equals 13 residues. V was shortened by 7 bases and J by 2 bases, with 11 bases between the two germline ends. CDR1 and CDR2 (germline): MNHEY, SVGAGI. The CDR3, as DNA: TGTGCCAGCAAACGTGGGGGGCAAGAGACCCAGTACTTC. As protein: CASKRGGQETQYF.

The CDR3 DNA is TGCGCCAGCAGCTTGAACCCCGGGACAGGGGCAGACGAGCAGTACTTC. This sequence encodes CASSLNPGTGADEQYF. This sequence joins TRBV5-1 and TRBJ2-7; 10 nucleotides match TRBD1. The CDR3 is made up of 16 amino acids. The germline gives CDR1 SGHRS, CDR2 YFSETQ. V lost 1 base and J lost 5; bases outside the gene matches: 9.

The CDR3 bases are TGTGCTAGTGATGTAAACACTGAAGCTTTCTTT. Its translation: CASDVNTEAFF. This chain uses TRBV12-5 with TRBJ1-1; unclear D gene. Germline V CDR1 and CDR2: LGHNT, FRNRAP. CDR3 size: 11 residues. V was cut by 7 bases and J by 2 bases, with 5 bases left in between.

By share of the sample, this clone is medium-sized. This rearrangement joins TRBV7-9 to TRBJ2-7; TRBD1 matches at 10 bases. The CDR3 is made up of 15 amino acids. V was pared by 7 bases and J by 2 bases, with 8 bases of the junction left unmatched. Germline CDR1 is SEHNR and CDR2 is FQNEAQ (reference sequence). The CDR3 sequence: CASTSPDRGAYEQYF. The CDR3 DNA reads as TGTGCCAGCACTTCCCCGGACAGGGGGGCCTACGAGCAGTACTTC.

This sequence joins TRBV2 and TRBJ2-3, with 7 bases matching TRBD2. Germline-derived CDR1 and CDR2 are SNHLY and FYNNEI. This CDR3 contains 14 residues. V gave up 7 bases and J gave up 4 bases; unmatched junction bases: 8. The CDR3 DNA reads TGTGCCAGCACATCTACCGCGGGGGCAGATACGCAGTATTTT. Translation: CASTSTAGADTQYF.

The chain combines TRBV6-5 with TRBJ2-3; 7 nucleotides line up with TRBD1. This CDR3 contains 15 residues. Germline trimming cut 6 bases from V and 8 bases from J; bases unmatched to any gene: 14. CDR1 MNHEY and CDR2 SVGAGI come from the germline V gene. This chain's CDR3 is CASSDSTGSVGTQYF. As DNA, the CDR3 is TGTGCCAGCAGCGACTCGACAGGGTCGGTCGGTACGCAGTATTTT.

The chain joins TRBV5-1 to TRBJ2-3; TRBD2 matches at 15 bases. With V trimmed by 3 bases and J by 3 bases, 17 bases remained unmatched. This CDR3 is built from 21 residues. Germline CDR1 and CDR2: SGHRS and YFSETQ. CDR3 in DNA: TGCGCCAGCAGCTACTATCCCGGACTAGCGGGAGGGAGTAGCCGGACAGATACGCAGTATTTT. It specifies CASSYYPGLAGGSSRTDTQYF.

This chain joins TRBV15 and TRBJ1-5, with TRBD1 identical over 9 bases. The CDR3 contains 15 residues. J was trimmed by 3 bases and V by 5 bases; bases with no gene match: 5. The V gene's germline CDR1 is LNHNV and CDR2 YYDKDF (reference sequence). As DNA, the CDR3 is TGTGCCACCAGCTCAGACAGGGGGTTCAATCAGCCCCAGCATTTT. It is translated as CATSSDRGFNQPQHF.

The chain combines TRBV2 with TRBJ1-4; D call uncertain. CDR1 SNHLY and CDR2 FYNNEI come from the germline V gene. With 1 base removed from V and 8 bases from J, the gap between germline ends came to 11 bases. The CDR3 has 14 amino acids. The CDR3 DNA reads TGTGCCAGCAGTGAAGAAGTCAGGATCGAAAAACTGTTTTTT. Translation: CASSEEVRIEKLFF.

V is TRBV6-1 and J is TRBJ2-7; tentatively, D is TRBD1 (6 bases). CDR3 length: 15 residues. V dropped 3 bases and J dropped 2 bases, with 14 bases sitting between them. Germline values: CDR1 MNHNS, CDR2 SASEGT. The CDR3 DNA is TGTGCCAGCAGTGATTTTTCGACAGGAACCTACGAGCAGTACTTC. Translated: CASSDFSTGTYEQYF.

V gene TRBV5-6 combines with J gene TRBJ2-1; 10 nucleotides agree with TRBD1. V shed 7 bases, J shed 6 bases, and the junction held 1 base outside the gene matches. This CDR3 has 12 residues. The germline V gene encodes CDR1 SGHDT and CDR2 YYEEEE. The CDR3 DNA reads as TGTGCCAGCGGGACAGGGGCCAATGAGCAGTTCTTC. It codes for CASGTGANEQFF. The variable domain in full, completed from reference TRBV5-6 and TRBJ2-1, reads DAGVTQSPTHLIKTRGQQVTLRCSPKSGHDTVSWYQQALGQGPQFIFQYYEEEERQRGNFPDRFSGHQFPNYSSELNVNALLLGDSALYLCASGTGANEQFFGPGTRLTVL.

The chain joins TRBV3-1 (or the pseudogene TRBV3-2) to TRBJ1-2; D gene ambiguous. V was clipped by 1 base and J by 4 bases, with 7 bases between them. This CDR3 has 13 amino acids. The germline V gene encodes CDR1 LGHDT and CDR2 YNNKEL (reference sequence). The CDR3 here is CASSQAAVYGYTF. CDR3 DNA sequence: TGTGCCAGCAGCCAAGCTGCGGTCTATGGCTACACCTTC.

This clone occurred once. CDR3 protein: CASRPRLDAGGRPKTDTQYF. The CDR3 DNA reads as TGTGCAAGTCGCCCCCGCCTAGACGCGGGGGGCCGTCCCAAAACAGATACGCAGTATTTT. The chain is built from TRBV12-2 and TRBJ2-3; the D call in the table, TRBD2, was not verified against the DNA. TRBV12-2 is noted as a pseudogene. The CDR3 runs 20 residues.

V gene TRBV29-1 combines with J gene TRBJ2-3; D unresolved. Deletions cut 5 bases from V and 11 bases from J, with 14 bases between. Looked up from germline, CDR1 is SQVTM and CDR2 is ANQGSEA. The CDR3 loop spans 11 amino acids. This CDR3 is CSVFTEPKQYF. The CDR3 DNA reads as TGCAGCGTTTTTACTGAGCCCAAGCAGTATTTT.

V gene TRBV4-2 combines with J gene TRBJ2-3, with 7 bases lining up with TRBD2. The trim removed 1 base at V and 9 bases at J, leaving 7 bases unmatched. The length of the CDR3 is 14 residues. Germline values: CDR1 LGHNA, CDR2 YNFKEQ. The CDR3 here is CASSQVTSTSTQYF. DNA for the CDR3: TGTGCCAGCAGCCAAGTGACTAGCACCTCCACGCAGTATTTT.

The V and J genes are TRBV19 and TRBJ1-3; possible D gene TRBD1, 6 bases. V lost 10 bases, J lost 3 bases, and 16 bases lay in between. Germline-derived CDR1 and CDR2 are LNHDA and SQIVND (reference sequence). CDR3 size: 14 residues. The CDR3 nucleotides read TGTGCCACCAGCTCGGGACACTTTGGAAACACCATATATTTT. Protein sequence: CATSSGHFGNTIYF.

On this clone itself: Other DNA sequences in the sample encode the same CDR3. In nucleotides, the CDR3 is TGTGCCAGCAGCCTCGGACAAGGAGCCTACGAGCAGTACTTC. It specifies CASSLGQGAYEQYF. V usage is TRBV3-1 (or the pseudogene TRBV3-2) and J usage is TRBJ2-7; a weak D match, TRBD1 (5 bases). With 4 bases removed from V and 2 bases from J, the gap between germline ends came to 12 bases. Germline loops: CDR1 LGHDT, CDR2 YNNKEL (reference sequence). The CDR3 sequence is 14 residues long.

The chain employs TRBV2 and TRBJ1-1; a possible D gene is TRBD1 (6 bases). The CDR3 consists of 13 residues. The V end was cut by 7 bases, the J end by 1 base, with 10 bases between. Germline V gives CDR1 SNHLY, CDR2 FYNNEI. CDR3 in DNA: TGTGCCAGCACCCGGGACAAGAACACTGAAGCTTTCTTT. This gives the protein CASTRDKNTEAFF.

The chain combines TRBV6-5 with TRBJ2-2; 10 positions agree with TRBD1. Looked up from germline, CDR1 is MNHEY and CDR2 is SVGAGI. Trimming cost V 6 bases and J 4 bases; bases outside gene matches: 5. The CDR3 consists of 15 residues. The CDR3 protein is CASRAGTGVTGELFF. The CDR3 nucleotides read TGTGCCAGCAGAGCCGGGACAGGGGTCACCGGGGAGCTGTTTTTT.

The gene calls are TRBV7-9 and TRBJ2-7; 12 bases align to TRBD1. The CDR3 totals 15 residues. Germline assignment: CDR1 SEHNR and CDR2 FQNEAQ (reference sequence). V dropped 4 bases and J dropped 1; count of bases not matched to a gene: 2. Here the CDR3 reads CASSWGQGASYEQYF. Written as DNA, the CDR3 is TGTGCCAGCAGCTGGGGACAGGGGGCTTCCTACGAGCAGTACTTC.

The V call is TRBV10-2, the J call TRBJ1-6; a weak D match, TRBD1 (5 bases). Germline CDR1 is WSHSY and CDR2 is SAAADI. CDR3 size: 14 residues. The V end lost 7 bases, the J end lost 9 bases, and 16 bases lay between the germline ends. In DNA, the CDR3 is TGCGCCAGCACCTTAGACAGTCTGCGTTCACCCCTCCACTTT. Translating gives CASTLDSLRSPLHF.

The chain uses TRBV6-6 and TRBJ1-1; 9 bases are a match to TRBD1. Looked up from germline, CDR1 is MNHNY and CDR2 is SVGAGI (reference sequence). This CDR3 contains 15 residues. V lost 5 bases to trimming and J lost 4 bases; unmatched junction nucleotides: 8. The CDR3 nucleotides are TGTGCCAGCAGTCTCGCCGGACAGGGGTTCACTGAAGCTTTCTTT. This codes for CASSLAGQGFTEAFF.

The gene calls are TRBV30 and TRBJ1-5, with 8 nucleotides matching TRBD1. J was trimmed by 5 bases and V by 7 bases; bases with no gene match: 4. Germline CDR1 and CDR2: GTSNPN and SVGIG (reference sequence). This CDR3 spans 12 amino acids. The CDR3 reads CASGQGDQPQHF. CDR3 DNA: TGTGCCTCCGGACAGGGCGATCAGCCCCAGCATTTT.

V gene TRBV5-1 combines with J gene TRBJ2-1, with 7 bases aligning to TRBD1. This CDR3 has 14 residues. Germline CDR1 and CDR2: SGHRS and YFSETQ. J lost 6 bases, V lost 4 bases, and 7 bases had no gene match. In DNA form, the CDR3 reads TGCGCCAGCAGCATACGGACAGGCCTCAATGAGCAGTTCTTC. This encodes CASSIRTGLNEQFF.

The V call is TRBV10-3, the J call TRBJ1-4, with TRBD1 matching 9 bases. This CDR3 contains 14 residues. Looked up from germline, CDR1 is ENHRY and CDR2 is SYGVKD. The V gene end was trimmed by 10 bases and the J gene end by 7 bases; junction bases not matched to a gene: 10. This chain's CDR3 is CATRGDRESEKLFF. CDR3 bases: TGTGCCACCCGGGGGGACAGGGAGAGTGAAAAACTGTTTTTT.

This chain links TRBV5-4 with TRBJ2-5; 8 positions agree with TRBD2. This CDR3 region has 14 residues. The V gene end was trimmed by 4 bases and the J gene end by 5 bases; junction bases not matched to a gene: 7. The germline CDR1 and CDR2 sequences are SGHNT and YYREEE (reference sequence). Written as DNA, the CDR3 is TGTGCCAGCAGCCAAACGGGAGGGGGTGAGACCCAGTACTTC. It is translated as CASSQTGGGETQYF.

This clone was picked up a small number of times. The CDR3 DNA reads TGTGCCAGCAGCCGGGGGGGCTCCTATAATTCACCCCTCCACTTT. Encoded protein: CASSRGGSYNSPLHF. The chain uses TRBV7-3 and TRBJ1-6; D perhaps matches TRBD1 (5 bases). This CDR3 contains 15 residues. Trimming shortened V by 5 bases and J by 0 bases, and 8 bases separated the two germline ends. The germline V gene has CDR1 SGHTA and CDR2 FQGTGA. Based on the CDR3 plus reference TRBV7-3 and TRBJ1-6, the full variable domain is GAGVSQTPSNKVTEKGKYVELRCDPISGHTALYWYRQSLGQGPEFLIYFQGTGAADDSGLPNDRFFAVRPEGSVSTLKIQRTERGDSAVYLCASSRGGSYNSPLHFGNGTRLTVT.